This T cell receptor (beta chain) was documented in a study of T cells in Graves' hyperthyroidism and ophthalmopathy. This CDR3 contains 15 residues. CDR1 and CDR2 from the germline V gene are SNHLY and FYNNEI. V gave up 5 bases and J gave up 8 bases, with 21 bases separating them. Whole-study results and caveats: It was a median about 6 months before onset that the model predicted ophthalmopathy. Most expanded thyroid clonotypes above 0.001 recurred in blood.

Details on this clonotype: Its specificity is not known.

The TCR beta CDR3 regions underwent amplification using RNA transcripts as the source. Researchers ran a first-round RT-PCR on the TCR CDR3 using the HTBI primer set. TCRdb fed the multiplex PCR reads into MiXCR, producing one record per CDR3 protein. The sample lists 450,000 to 700,000 distinct CDR3 sequences; just over 45% were seen once. Orbital computed tomography, thyroid ultrasound, serum thyroxine and TRAb, and clinical symptoms together informed the diagnoses. Sample: peripheral blood or thyroid tissue (not recorded which). The gene calls are TRBV2 and TRBJ1-2; a possible D gene is TRBD1 (6 bases). The TCR originated in a woman aged 18-29 years with Graves' hyperthyroidism. This chain's CDR3 is CASSPASGTRRGYTF. The CDR3 coding sequence is TGTGCCAGCAGTCCAGCCTCCGGGACAAGGAGGGGCTACACCTTC.